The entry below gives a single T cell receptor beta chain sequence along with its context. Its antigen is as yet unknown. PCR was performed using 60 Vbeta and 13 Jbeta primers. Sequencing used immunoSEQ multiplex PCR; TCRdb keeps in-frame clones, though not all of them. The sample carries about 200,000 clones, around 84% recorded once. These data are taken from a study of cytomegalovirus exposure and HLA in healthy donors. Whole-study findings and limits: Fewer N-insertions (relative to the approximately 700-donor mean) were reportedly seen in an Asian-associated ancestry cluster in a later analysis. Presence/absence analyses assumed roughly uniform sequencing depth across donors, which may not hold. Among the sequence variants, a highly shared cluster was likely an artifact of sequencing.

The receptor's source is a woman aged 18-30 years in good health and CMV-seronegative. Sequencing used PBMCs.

CDR3 amino acids: CASSLFTLAGVNEQFF. The CDR3 nucleotides are TGTGCCAGCAGTTTATTCACGCTAGCGGGGGTGAATGAGCAGTTCTTC. This sequence joins TRBV27 and TRBJ2-1; 10 nucleotides match TRBD2. Per the germline V gene, CDR1 is MNHEY and CDR2 is SMNVEV (reference sequence). After removal of 1 base from V and 7 bases from J, the junction contained 7 bases not matched to a gene. This CDR3 spans 16 amino acids.